The next 17 T cell receptor beta chains were all read from a single sample in a study of blood T cells in healthy people across ages. With a J-beta primer mix and a sample-barcoded 5' primer, a second PCR ran roughly 6 to 11 cycles. MiXCR, applied by TCRdb to the 5' RACE reads, yields one record per CDR3 protein. Among approximately 810,000 distinct CDR3 sequences listed, under 35% were seen once. The sequencing sample was made of blood. These receptors all stem from an elderly woman in good health.

This clonotype showed up many times. The chain employs TRBV9 and TRBJ2-3; D gene ambiguous. The CDR3 contains 16 residues. The V gene's germline CDR1 is SGDLS and CDR2 YYNGEE. Deletions cut 0 bases from V and 4 bases from J, with 15 bases between. This CDR3 is CASSVEVGMSSDTQYF. The CDR3 DNA is TGTGCCAGCAGCGTAGAGGTAGGGATGAGCTCAGATACGCAGTATTTT.

This clonotype was picked up a small number of times. The chain combines TRBV20-1 with TRBJ2-3, with D possibly TRBD2 on 5 matching bases. The CDR3 is 12 residues long. Germline V gene data show CDR1 as DFQATT and CDR2 as SNEGSKA (reference sequence). V was clipped by 5 bases and J by 6 bases, with 12 bases between them. The CDR3 protein is CSARRRADTQYF. As DNA, the CDR3 is TGCAGTGCTCGAAGGCGGGCTGATACGCAGTATTTT.

CDR3 sequence: CSARVAGSQPQHF. CDR3 DNA sequence: TGCAGTGCTAGAGTCGCTGGTTCTCAGCCCCAGCATTTT. The chain carries TRBV20-1 and TRBJ1-5, with D uncertain. With 1 base removed from V and 6 bases from J, the gap between germline ends came to 10 bases. CDR3 size: 13 residues. Germline loops: CDR1 DFQATT, CDR2 SNEGSKA (reference sequence).

A few counts support this clonotype. The chain joins TRBV5-1 to TRBJ2-2; D is unresolved. The CDR3 totals 14 residues. The germline CDR1 and CDR2 sequences are SGHRS and YFSETQ. V shed 3 bases and J shed 0 bases, with 6 bases lying between them. CDR3 DNA: TGCGCCAGCAGCTCCTCAGCGAACACCGGGGAGCTGTTTTTT. Protein sequence: CASSSSANTGELFF.

In regard to this clonotype: A much larger clone lies one base from this, so it may be a read error. The CDR3 protein is CASSRDGLGNNEQYF. The CDR3 DNA sequence: TGTGCCAGCAGTAGGGACGGACTAGGAAACAATGAGCAGTACTTC. The rearrangement joins TRBV6-2 or TRBV6-3 to TRBJ2-5; 7 positions match TRBD2. The CDR3 extends over 15 amino acids. Germline CDR1 is MNHEY and CDR2 is SVGEGT. Germline trimming cut 5 bases from V and 11 bases from J; bases unmatched to any gene: 17.

On this clonotype itself: This clone may be a read error of a much larger clone one base away. The chain recombines TRBV20-1 with TRBJ2-7; D is possibly TRBD2 (6 bases). This CDR3 has 14 residues. Germline-derived CDR1 and CDR2 are DFQATT and SNEGSKA (reference sequence). Trimming cost V 6 bases and J 4 bases, with 19 bases left between them. The CDR3 sequence: CSAIGGSGSYEQYF. The CDR3 DNA follows: TGCAGTGCAATTGGAGGGTCAGGGAGTTACGAGCAGTACTTC.

This clonotype was detected ten times or more. This chain links TRBV14 with TRBJ1-2; D call uncertain. This CDR3 is built from 14 residues. Per the germline V gene, CDR1 is SGHDN and CDR2 is FVKESK. V was clipped by 4 bases and J by 2 bases, with 11 bases between them. In DNA form, the CDR3 reads TGTGCCAGCAGCCCTATAGGGCAGAACTATGGCTACACCTTC. It codes for CASSPIGQNYGYTF.

This clonotype appeared once. This rearrangement joins TRBV20-1 to TRBJ1-5; a possible D gene is TRBD1 (5 bases). The CDR3 length is 15 residues. V was clipped by 3 bases and J by 7 bases, with 19 bases between them. Looked up from germline, CDR1 is DFQATT and CDR2 is SNEGSKA (reference sequence). In DNA form, the CDR3 reads TGCAGTGCTAGCTTAAAGGGAGGGGTTGGACAGCCCCAGCATTTT. Encoded protein: CSASLKGGVGQPQHF.

This clonotype was observed a few times. CDR3 sequence: CSARALGGNYGYTF. In DNA form, the CDR3 reads TGCAGTGCTAGAGCCCTGGGGGGGAACTATGGCTACACCTTC. The V gene is TRBV20-1, the J gene TRBJ1-2; D is perhaps TRBD1 (5 bases). With 1 base removed from V and 2 bases from J, the gap between germline ends came to 11 bases. Germline V gene lookup returns CDR1 DFQATT and CDR2 SNEGSKA (reference sequence). This CDR3 spans 14 amino acids.

This clonotype was seen many times. This chain joins TRBV7-2 and TRBJ2-5, with a possible D match to TRBD1 (6 bases). Germline values: CDR1 SGHTA, CDR2 FQGNSA. The ends were cut back, 7 bases at V and 5 bases at J, with 17 bases in the middle. There are 14 residues in the CDR3. This CDR3 is CASTQGLTRETQYF. CDR3 nucleotide sequence: TGTGCCAGCACCCAGGGGCTTACAAGGGAGACCCAGTACTTC.

The chain has TRBV6-2 or TRBV6-3 and TRBJ2-6, with D perhaps TRBD2 (5 bases). Germline V lookup: CDR1 MNHEY, CDR2 SVGEGT. The V end lost 4 bases, the J end lost 1 base, and 14 bases lay between the germline ends. The CDR3 spans 17 residues. CDR3 sequence reads: CASSSGLRGSGANVLTF. The CDR3 DNA sequence: TGTGCCAGCAGTTCCGGGCTAAGAGGGTCTGGGGCCAACGTCCTGACTTTC.

This clonotype was found many times. The CDR3 nucleotides are TGCAGTGCTAGTCGGCAGGGCTATGGCTACACCTTC. Amino acid sequence: CSASRQGYGYTF. This sequence joins TRBV20-1 and TRBJ1-2, with D possibly TRBD1 on 5 matching bases. The germline V gene has CDR1 DFQATT and CDR2 SNEGSKA (reference sequence). The CDR3 is 12 residues long. With 3 bases removed from V and 4 bases from J, the gap between germline ends came to 9 bases.

Many counts were recorded for this clonotype. This chain links TRBV14 with TRBJ1-2; no firm D call. V lost 5 bases, J lost 3 bases, and 7 bases lay in between. Germline V gives CDR1 SGHDN, CDR2 FVKESK. The CDR3 loop spans 12 amino acids. The CDR3 protein is CASSYSHYGYTF. The CDR3 DNA reads as TGTGCCAGCAGCTATTCCCACTATGGCTACACCTTC. Combining the CDR3 with reference TRBV14 and TRBJ1-2 gives the whole variable domain EAGVTQFPSHSVIEKGQTVTLRCDPISGHDNLYWYRRVMGKEIKFLLHFVKESKQDESGMPNNRFLAERTGGTYSTLKVQPAELEDSGVYFCASSYSHYGYTFGSGTRLTVV.

As concerns this clonotype: One base away lies a much larger clone, so this may be a sequencing read error. The rearrangement uses TRBV7-2 and TRBJ1-5; 11 nucleotides align to TRBD1. Trimming removed 3 bases from V and 1 base from J; junction bases left unmatched: 2. The CDR3 is 16 amino acids. CDR1 is SGHTA, CDR2 FQGNSA, per germline. CDR3 nucleotides: TGTGCCAGCAGCTTCGGGACAGGGGGGAGCAATCAGCCCCAGCATTTT. Its translation is CASSFGTGGSNQPQHF. The full variable domain, with the rest looked up from reference TRBV7-2 and TRBJ1-5, is GAGVSQSPSNKVTEKGKDVELRCDPISGHTALYWYRQSLGQGLEFLIYFQGNSAPDKSGLPSDRFSAERTGGSVSTLTIQRTQQEDSAVYLCASSFGTGGSNQPQHFGDGTRLSIL.

This chain links TRBV6-2 or TRBV6-3 with TRBJ1-1, with a possible D match to TRBD1 (6 bases). Germline CDR1 and CDR2: MNHEY and SVGEGT. The V end lost 6 bases, the J end lost 1 base, and 15 bases lay between the germline ends. The CDR3 has 15 amino acids. The CDR3 spells CASSPMRQANTEAFF. The CDR3, as DNA: TGTGCCAGCAGCCCTATGCGACAGGCGAACACTGAAGCTTTCTTT.

This clonotype was found many times. The genes are TRBV5-6 and TRBJ1-2; tentative D call: TRBD1 (6 bases). CDR1 SGHDT and CDR2 YYEEEE come from the germline V gene. V was shortened by 6 bases and J by 8 bases, with 17 bases between the two germline ends. The CDR3 has 13 amino acids. The CDR3 coding sequence is TGTGCCAGCACCCGACGGGGGGCGAAAGGCTACACCTTC. Its translation is CASTRRGAKGYTF. The whole variable domain, filled in from reference TRBV5-6 and TRBJ1-2, reads DAGVTQSPTHLIKTRGQQVTLRCSPKSGHDTVSWYQQALGQGPQFIFQYYEEEERQRGNFPDRFSGHQFPNYSSELNVNALLLGDSALYLCASTRRGAKGYTFGSGTRLTVV.

This clonotype was seen at least ten times. The chain carries TRBV5-1 and TRBJ2-1; 7 nucleotides agree with TRBD2. This CDR3 is 12 amino acids long. Germline values: CDR1 SGHRS, CDR2 YFSETQ. Trimming took 4 bases from V and 7 from J; bases not matched to a gene: 2. CDR3 sequence (DNA): TGCGCCAGCAGCGAGGGACTAAATGAGCAGTTCTTC. Its translation is CASSEGLNEQFF.